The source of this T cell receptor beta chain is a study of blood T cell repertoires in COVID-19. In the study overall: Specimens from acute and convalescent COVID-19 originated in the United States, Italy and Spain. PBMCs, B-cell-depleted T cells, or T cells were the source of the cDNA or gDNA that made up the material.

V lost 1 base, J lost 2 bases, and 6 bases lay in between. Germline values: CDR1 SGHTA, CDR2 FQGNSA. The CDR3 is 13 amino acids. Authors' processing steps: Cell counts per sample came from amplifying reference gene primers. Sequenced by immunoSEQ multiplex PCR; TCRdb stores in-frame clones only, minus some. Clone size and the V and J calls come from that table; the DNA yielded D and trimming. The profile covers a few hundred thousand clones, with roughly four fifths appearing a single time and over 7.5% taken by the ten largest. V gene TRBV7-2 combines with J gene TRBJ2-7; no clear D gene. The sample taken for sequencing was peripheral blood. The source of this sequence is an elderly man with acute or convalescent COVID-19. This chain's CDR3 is CASSLVTAYEQYF. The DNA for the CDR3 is TGTGCCAGCAGCTTAGTAACGGCCTACGAGCAGTACTTC.